The rows below give T cell receptor beta chains drawn from one sample of a study of CD8 T cells in Susac syndrome. TCRdb re-called the immunoSEQ multiplex PCR reads with MiXCR, one entry per CDR3 protein. This repertoire shows some 100,000 distinct CDR3 sequences, approximately 95% found once; its top ten account for 0.3% to 0.35%. The sequenced sample was CD8+ T cells from PBMCs. These receptors all come from a human donor with Susac syndrome. Each CDR3 is given with its conserved first and last residue. The order of the fields is V gene, D gene, clone size, J gene, CDR3 protein. The D gene is left open where the match is weak. For some rows the clone size is stated as once, few or many, or as a class when expanded; others skip it.

>TRBV27|NA|NA|TRBJ2-7
CASSGDFYEQYF
>TRBV3-1|NA|NA|TRBJ1-5
CASSQGRRGVYSNQPQHF
>TRBV25-1|NA|NA|TRBJ1-4
CASSDGTVEKLFF
>TRBV29-1|NA|once|TRBJ2-7
CSVVESSYEQYF
>TRBV24-1|NA|NA|TRBJ2-1
CATSDVGTYEQFF
>TRBV15|NA|NA|TRBJ2-7
CATSSRGEGVYEQYF
>TRBV6-5|NA|NA|TRBJ2-1
CASSYSRDFNEQFF
>TRBV19|TRBD1|NA|TRBJ1-1
CATSPRQGAWAFF
>TRBV5-1|TRBD1|NA|TRBJ1-1
CASSWDSNTEAFF
>TRBV20-1|NA|NA|TRBJ1-2
CSARTGTQGGYTF
>TRBV28|NA|few|TRBJ2-7
CASSLWYEQYF
>TRBV15|TRBD2|NA|TRBJ2-7
CATSRGLAGDVVAYEQYF
>TRBV20-1|NA|NA|TRBJ2-3
CSASGSADTQYF
>TRBV20-1|TRBD1|NA|TRBJ2-1
CSVPTGGDEQFF
>TRBV9|NA|NA|TRBJ1-4
CASSSRSGEKLFF
>TRBV13|TRBD2|NA|TRBJ2-1
CASSARLAGASYNEQFF
>TRBV6-2/TRBV6-3|TRBD1|NA|TRBJ2-1
CASSAGTGARNEQFF
>TRBV29-1|TRBD2|NA|TRBJ2-2
CSAIGTSGSPGELFF
>TRBV12-3/TRBV12-4|NA|NA|TRBJ2-1
CASRLMDLQQFF
>TRBV5-6|TRBD1|once|TRBJ1-2
CASSSGQAYGYTF
>TRBV3-1|NA|NA|TRBJ2-7
CASSPYTGVNEQYF
>TRBV29-1|NA|once|TRBJ2-7
CSVNDWENAQYF
>TRBV14|NA|few|TRBJ1-1
CASSQGPGTEAFF
>TRBV12-3/TRBV12-4|NA|NA|TRBJ2-6
CASSAQGSGANVLTF
>TRBV13|NA|NA|TRBJ2-7
CASGMGSSYEQYF
>TRBV27|NA|NA|TRBJ2-2
CASSFSSGELFF
>TRBV7-9|TRBD1|NA|TRBJ1-1
CASSPPDRLTEAFF
>TRBV29-1|NA|NA|TRBJ1-1
CSVGWTVDGTEAFF
>TRBV29-1|NA|once|TRBJ2-2
CSVVTAGTGELFF
>TRBV4-1|TRBD1|NA|TRBJ2-5
CASSLGQGGPETQYF
>TRBV7-3|TRBD2|NA|TRBJ2-5
CASSYGSSGETQYF
>TRBV7-9|NA|NA|TRBJ2-5
CASGQGISETQYF
>TRBV29-1|NA|once|TRBJ2-7
CSVALADKPYEQYF
>TRBV24-1|NA|NA|TRBJ2-1
CATSDLEVSNEQFF
>TRBV20-1|NA|NA|TRBJ1-2
CSAKERENYGYTF
>TRBV29-1|NA|NA|TRBJ1-5
CSVGGQYNQPQHF